This T cell receptor (beta chain) was sequenced in a study of cytomegalovirus exposure and HLA in healthy donors. Germline CDR1 reads LNHDA; CDR2 reads SQIVND (reference sequence). This CDR3 contains 12 residues. V was trimmed by 7 bases and J by 3 bases, leaving 7 bases between them. Primers for the PCR totalled 60 Vbeta and 13 Jbeta. Repertoires were generated with immunoSEQ multiplex PCR, while TCRdb's copy carries only in-frame clones and drops some. The data show roughly 120,000 clones, over 65% seen once. The sample was PBMCs. The rearrangement links TRBV19 to TRBJ1-5; D may be TRBD1 (5 bases). The origin of this receptor is a woman in her thirties or forties in good health and CMV-seropositive. CDR3 sequence reads: CASTRVNQPQHF. DNA for the CDR3: TGTGCCAGTACCAGGGTCAATCAGCCCCAGCATTTT.